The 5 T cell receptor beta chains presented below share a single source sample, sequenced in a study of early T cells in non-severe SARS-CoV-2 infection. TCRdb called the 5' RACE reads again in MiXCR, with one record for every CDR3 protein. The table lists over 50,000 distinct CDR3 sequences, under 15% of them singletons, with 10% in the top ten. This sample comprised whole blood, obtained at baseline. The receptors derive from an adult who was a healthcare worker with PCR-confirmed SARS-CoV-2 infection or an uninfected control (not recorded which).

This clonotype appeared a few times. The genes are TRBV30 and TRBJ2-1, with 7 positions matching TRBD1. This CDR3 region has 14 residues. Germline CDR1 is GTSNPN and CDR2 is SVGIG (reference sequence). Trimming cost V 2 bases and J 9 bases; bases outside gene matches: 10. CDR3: CAWSQDRAVGEQFF. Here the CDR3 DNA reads TGTGCCTGGAGTCAAGACAGGGCGGTAGGTGAGCAGTTCTTC.

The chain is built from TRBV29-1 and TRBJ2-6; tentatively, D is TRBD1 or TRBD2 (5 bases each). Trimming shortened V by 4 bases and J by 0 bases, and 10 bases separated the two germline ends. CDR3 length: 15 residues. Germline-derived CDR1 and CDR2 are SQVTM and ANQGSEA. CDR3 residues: CSVARDPSGANVLTF. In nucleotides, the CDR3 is TGCAGCGTTGCCCGGGACCCCTCTGGGGCCAACGTCCTGACTTTC.

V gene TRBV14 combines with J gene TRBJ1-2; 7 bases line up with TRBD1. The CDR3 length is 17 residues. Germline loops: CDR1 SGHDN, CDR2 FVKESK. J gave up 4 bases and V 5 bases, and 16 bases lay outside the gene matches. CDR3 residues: CASSFTLRPTGLYGYTF. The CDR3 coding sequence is TGTGCCAGCAGCTTCACCCTGCGCCCGACAGGGCTCTATGGCTACACCTTC.

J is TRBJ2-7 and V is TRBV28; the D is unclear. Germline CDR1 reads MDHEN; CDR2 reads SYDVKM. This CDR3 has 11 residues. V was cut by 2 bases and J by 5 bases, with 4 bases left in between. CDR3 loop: CASSLVNEQYF. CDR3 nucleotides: TGTGCCAGCAGTTTAGTCAACGAGCAGTACTTC.

CDR3 region: CASSLSGSTETQYF. CDR3 nucleotide sequence: TGTGCCAGCAGCTTATCAGGTAGCACAGAGACCCAGTACTTC. The chain is built from TRBV7-6 and TRBJ2-5; D is undetermined. V was shortened by 2 bases and J by 4 bases, with 11 bases between the two germline ends. This CDR3 region has 14 residues. Germline V gives CDR1 SGHVS, CDR2 FNYEAQ.